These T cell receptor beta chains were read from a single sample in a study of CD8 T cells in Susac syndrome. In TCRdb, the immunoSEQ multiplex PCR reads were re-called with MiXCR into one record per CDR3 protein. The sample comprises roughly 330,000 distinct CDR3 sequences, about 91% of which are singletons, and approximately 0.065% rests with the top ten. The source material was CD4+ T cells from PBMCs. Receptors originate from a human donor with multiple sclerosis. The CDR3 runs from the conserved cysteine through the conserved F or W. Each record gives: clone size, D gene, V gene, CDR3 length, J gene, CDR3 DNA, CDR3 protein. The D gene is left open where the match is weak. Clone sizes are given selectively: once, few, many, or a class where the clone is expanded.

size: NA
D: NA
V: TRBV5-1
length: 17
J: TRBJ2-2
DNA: TGCGCCAGCAGCTCGAAGGGCGCTACCCCAGGGGCCGGGGAGCTGTTTTTT
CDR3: CASSSKGATPGAGELFF

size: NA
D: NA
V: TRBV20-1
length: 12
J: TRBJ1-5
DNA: TGCAGTGCTAGAACGGGCGATCAGCCCCAGCATTTT
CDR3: CSARTGDQPQHF

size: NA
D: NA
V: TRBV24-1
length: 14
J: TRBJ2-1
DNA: TGTGCCACCAGTGATCCTACAGGATACAATGAGCAGTTCTTC
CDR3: CATSDPTGYNEQFF

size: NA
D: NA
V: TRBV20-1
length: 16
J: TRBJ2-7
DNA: TGCAGTGCTAGTGACCCGGGACTTCACCTCTCCTACGAGCAGTACTTC
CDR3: CSASDPGLHLSYEQYF

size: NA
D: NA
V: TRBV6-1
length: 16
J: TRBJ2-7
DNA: TGTGCCAGCAGTGATCCCGCGCGCCAGGGATCCTACGAGCAGTACTTC
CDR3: CASSDPARQGSYEQYF

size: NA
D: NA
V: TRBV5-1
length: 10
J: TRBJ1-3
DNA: TGCGCCAGCTGCGGACAGAGTCAATATTTT
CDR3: CASCGQSQYF

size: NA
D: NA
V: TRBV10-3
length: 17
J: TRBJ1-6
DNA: TGTGCCATCAGTGAGTCGAGCGGCGGGGATTTTAGTTCACCCCTCCACTTT
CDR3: CAISESSGGDFSSPLHF

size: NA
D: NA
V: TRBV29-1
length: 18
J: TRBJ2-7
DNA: TGCAGCGTTGACGAGCGCGCTGGGCTCGCGGTCAGCTCCTACGAGCAGTACTTC
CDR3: CSVDERAGLAVSSYEQYF

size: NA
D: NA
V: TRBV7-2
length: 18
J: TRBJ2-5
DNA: TGTGCCAGCACCGGGATGGGGGGGCCCCCGGGAGATCAAGAGACCCAGTACTTC
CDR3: CASTGMGGPPGDQETQYF

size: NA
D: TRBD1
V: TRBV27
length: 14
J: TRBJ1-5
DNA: TGTGCCAGCAGGAGACAGGGGGGCAATCAGCCCCAGCATTTT
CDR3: CASRRQGGNQPQHF

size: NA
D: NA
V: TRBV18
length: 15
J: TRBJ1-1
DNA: TGTGCCAGCTCACCAAGCGTTCGACAGAACACTGAAGCTTTCTTT
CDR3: CASSPSVRQNTEAFF

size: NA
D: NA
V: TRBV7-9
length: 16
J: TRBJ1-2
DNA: TGTGCCAGCAGCTCCACCCCAGACTCCGCAGGTGCCGGCTACACCTTC
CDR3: CASSSTPDSAGAGYTF

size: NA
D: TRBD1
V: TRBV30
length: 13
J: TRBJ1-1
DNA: TGTGCCTGGAGCCCGGACAGGGCCGCTGAAGCTTTCTTT
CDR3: CAWSPDRAAEAFF

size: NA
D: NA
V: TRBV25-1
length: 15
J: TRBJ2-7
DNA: TGTGCCAGCAGTGACCAACCTCGATTCTGGGCCGAGCAGTACTTC
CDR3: CASSDQPRFWAEQYF

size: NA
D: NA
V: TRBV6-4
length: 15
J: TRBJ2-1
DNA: TGTGCCAGCAGTCCACGTCTGAGCTCCTACAATGAGCAGTTCTTC
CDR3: CASSPRLSSYNEQFF

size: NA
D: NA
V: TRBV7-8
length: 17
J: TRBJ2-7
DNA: TGTGCCAGCAGTTTCAAAATAGGGCTAGGGGCCCACTACGAGCAGTACTTC
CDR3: CASSFKIGLGAHYEQYF

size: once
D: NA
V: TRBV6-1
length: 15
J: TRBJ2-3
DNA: TGTGCCAGCAGTGAAGTCGGAAGTCAGGCAGATACGCAGTATTTT
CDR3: CASSEVGSQADTQYF

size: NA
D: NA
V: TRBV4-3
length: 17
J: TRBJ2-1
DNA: TGCGCCAGCAGCCCGACACCGAGGGGGGGCTCCTACAATGAGCAGTTCTTC
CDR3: CASSPTPRGGSYNEQFF

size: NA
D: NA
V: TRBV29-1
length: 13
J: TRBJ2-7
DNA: TGCAGCGTTGGCGTGGACACCCCCTTTGAGCAGTACTTC
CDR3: CSVGVDTPFEQYF

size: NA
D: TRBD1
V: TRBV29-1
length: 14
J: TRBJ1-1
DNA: TGCAGCGTCTACCGGGACAGCACTAACACTGAAGCTTTCTTT
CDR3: CSVYRDSTNTEAFF

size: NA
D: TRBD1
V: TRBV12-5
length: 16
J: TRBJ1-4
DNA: TGTGCTAGTGGTTTGTACAGGGGGATCACTAATGAAAAACTGTTTTTT
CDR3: CASGLYRGITNEKLFF

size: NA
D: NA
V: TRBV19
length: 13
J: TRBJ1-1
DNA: TGTGCCAGTAGTATAACCGTGTTCACTGAATCTTTCTTT
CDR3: CASSITVFTESFF

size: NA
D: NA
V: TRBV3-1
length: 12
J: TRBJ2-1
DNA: TGTGCCAGCAGCCCCCATCCCAATGAGCAGTTCTTC
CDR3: CASSPHPNEQFF

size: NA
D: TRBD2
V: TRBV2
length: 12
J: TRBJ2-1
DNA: TGTGCCAGCCGCCCGCGGGGGATTGAGCAGTTCTTC
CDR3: CASRPRGIEQFF

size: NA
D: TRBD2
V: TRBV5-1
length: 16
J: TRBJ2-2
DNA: TGCGCCAGCAGCTTGGCCCCGGGGGGGCTCGCCGGGGAGCTGTTTTTT
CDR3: CASSLAPGGLAGELFF